The 27 T cell receptor beta chains below all came from one sample that was sequenced in a study of T cells in Graves' hyperthyroidism and ophthalmopathy. The CDR3 regions of TCR beta were amplified from RNA transcripts. HTBI primers drove first-round RT-PCR of the TCR CDR3. TCRdb re-analysed the multiplex PCR reads in MiXCR, keeping a single row per CDR3 protein. Of about 270,000 distinct CDR3 sequences listed, approximately 21% are singletons. The sample consisted of blood. The receptor set was obtained from a man aged 25-45 years with Graves' ophthalmopathy.

With regard to this clonotype: A much larger clone is a single base away; this may be a read error. The chain employs TRBV11-3 and TRBJ2-2; 7 nucleotides agree with TRBD2. The CDR3 loop spans 15 amino acids. The V gene end was trimmed by 7 bases and the J gene end by 5 bases; junction bases not matched to a gene: 10. CDR1 and CDR2 from the germline V gene are SGHNT and YENEEA. The CDR3 DNA follows: TGTGCCAGCAATCCTTGGGCGGGAGAAACCGGGGAGCTGTTTTTT. Protein product: CASNPWAGETGELFF.

This clonotype was detected ten times or more. The gene calls are TRBV10-3 and TRBJ2-6; 8 positions agree with TRBD2. V gave up 3 bases and J gave up 3 bases; unmatched junction bases: 7. The germline V gene encodes CDR1 ENHRY and CDR2 SYGVKD. There are 17 residues in the CDR3. The CDR3, as DNA: TGTGCCATCAGTGATGGCGGGAGGACTAGTGGGGCCAACGTCCTGACTTTC. This gives the protein CAISDGGRTSGANVLTF.

This clonotype was detected ten times or more. The rearrangement uses TRBV30 and TRBJ1-4; TRBD1 aligns across 8 bases. After removal of 1 base from V and 8 bases from J, the junction contained 9 bases not matched to a gene. Germline CDR1 and CDR2: GTSNPN and SVGIG (reference sequence). There are 15 residues in the CDR3. The CDR3: CAWSARDRWREKLFF. For the CDR3, the DNA is TGTGCCTGGAGTGCTCGGGACAGGTGGAGGGAAAAACTGTTTTTT.

This clonotype has ten or more counts. The V gene is TRBV3-1, the J gene TRBJ2-5; 8 nucleotides agree with TRBD2. V lost 3 bases to trimming and J lost 3 bases; unmatched junction nucleotides: 12. Per the germline V gene, CDR1 is LGHDT and CDR2 is YNNKEL (reference sequence). This CDR3 comprises 17 residues. The CDR3 nucleotides are TGTGCCAGCAGCCAGATGCCTAGCGGGCGACCGAAAGAGACCCAGTACTTC. This translates into CASSQMPSGRPKETQYF.

This clonotype was recorded a few times. This rearrangement joins TRBV12-3 or TRBV12-4 to TRBJ2-3; TRBD2 agrees at 9 bases. Trimming removed 5 bases from V and 4 bases from J; junction bases left unmatched: 4. The CDR3 is 14 residues long. The CDR3 sequence: CASSPLAGSDTQYF. CDR3 DNA sequence: TGTGCCAGCAGTCCCCTAGCGGGATCAGATACGCAGTATTTT.

This clonotype was detected a few times. V gene TRBV7-3 combines with J gene TRBJ2-4; 8 positions agree with TRBD1. The CDR3 is 15 amino acids. With V trimmed by 3 bases and J by 0 bases, 1 base remained unmatched. The germline gives CDR1 SGHTA, CDR2 FQGTGA. The CDR3 DNA reads as TGTGCCAGCAGCTTGACAGGGGTAGCCAAAAACATTCAGTACTTC. It translates to CASSLTGVAKNIQYF.

The gene calls are TRBV6-1 and TRBJ1-5; D uncertain. Germline assignment: CDR1 MNHNS and CDR2 SASEGT. Trimming took off 10 bases at V and 5 bases at J, with 12 bases between the two ends. The CDR3 extends over 12 amino acids. The CDR3 region has the DNA TGTGCCACCGAAGACCCCGATCAGCCCCAGCATTTT. It yields the protein CATEDPDQPQHF.

This clonotype was recorded a few times. This chain joins TRBV5-1 and TRBJ2-5; the match to TRBD2 covers 7 bases. Germline V gene data show CDR1 as SGHRS and CDR2 as YFSETQ. J lost 5 bases, V lost 4 bases, and 5 bases had no gene match. The length of the CDR3 is 13 residues. As DNA, the CDR3 is TGCGCCAGCAGCCTAACTAGCGCGGAGACCCAGTACTTC. Protein sequence: CASSLTSAETQYF.

The J gene is TRBJ1-5, the V gene TRBV6-1; 7 bases match TRBD1. V trimming: 7 bases; J trimming: 4 bases; junction bases outside the gene matches: 7. The CDR3 contains 14 residues. Germline values: CDR1 MNHNS, CDR2 SASEGT. The CDR3 sequence: CASTKQGQNQPQHF. DNA of the CDR3: TGTGCCAGCACTAAACAGGGACAGAATCAGCCCCAGCATTTT.

This clonotype was observed at least ten times. The J gene is TRBJ1-1, the V gene TRBV9; perhaps TRBD1 as D (5 bases). Trimming stripped 4 bases from V and 7 bases from J, with 11 bases between. CDR3 length: 12 residues. Germline loops: CDR1 SGDLS, CDR2 YYNGEE. The CDR3 spells CASSTGPNEAFF. DNA for the CDR3: TGTGCCAGCAGCACGGGACCAAATGAAGCTTTCTTT.

The chain carries TRBV10-3 and TRBJ2-3, with TRBD2 matching 11 bases. V was pared by 3 bases and J by 4 bases, with 6 bases of the junction left unmatched. CDR3 length: 16 residues. The germline CDR1 and CDR2 sequences are ENHRY and SYGVKD. In DNA form, the CDR3 reads TGTGCCATCAGTGACCCGACTAGCGGGGCGGCAGATACGCAGTATTTT. This sequence encodes CAISDPTSGAADTQYF.

The chain joins TRBV27 to TRBJ2-7; D might be TRBD1 or TRBD2, each matching 5 bases. CDR1 and CDR2 (germline): MNHEY, SMNVEV (reference sequence). The CDR3 is made up of 15 amino acids. Trimming removed 6 bases at V and 2 bases at J, with 17 bases between. CDR3 coding DNA: TGTGCCAGCAGCCGGGACCTCATTAAACCCTACGAGCAGTACTTC. The encoded protein is CASSRDLIKPYEQYF.

In this sample, this clonotype turned up a few times. The chain combines TRBV7-9 with TRBJ2-7; D is unclear. Germline V gene data show CDR1 as SEHNR and CDR2 as FQNEAQ (reference sequence). The CDR3 runs to 15 residues. The V gene lost 5 bases and the J gene lost 2 bases, with 16 bases spanning the gap. The CDR3 nucleotides are TGTGCCAGCAGCCCCACCCGGACGGCGCCCTACGAGCAGTACTTC. Translated, it gives CASSPTRTAPYEQYF.

In its sample, this clonotype was seen a few times. The V call is TRBV27, the J call TRBJ2-7; 7 bases fit TRBD2. The V gene end was trimmed by 6 bases and the J gene end by 6 bases; junction bases not matched to a gene: 11. This CDR3 has 14 residues. Germline V CDR1 and CDR2: MNHEY, SMNVEV (reference sequence). The CDR3 sequence is CASRPWRENGEQYF. The CDR3 DNA reads TGTGCCAGCAGGCCGTGGCGGGAGAACGGCGAGCAGTACTTC.

This clonotype was counted a few times. The chain combines TRBV11-1 with TRBJ2-5, with D possibly matching TRBD1 (6 bases). The CDR3 totals 14 residues. The V gene lost 3 bases and the J gene lost 5 bases, with 13 bases spanning the gap. CDR1 and CDR2 from the germline V gene are SGHAT and FQDESV (reference sequence). The CDR3 loop is CASSFHRAGETQYF. The CDR3 bases are TGTGCCAGCAGCTTCCACAGGGCAGGGGAGACCCAGTACTTC.

This clonotype was observed many times. CDR3 amino acids: CASSLGAYEQYF. In nucleotides, the CDR3 is TGTGCCAGCAGCTTAGGCGCATACGAGCAGTACTTC. This chain links TRBV13 with TRBJ2-7; D not resolved. The CDR3 spans 12 residues. Looked up from germline, CDR1 is PRHDT and CDR2 is FYEKMQ (reference sequence). Trimming cost V 0 bases and J 4 bases, with 4 bases left between them.

The CDR3 sequence: CATSVGRNTGELFF. CDR3 nucleotide sequence: TGTGCCACCAGTGTAGGGAGGAACACCGGGGAGCTGTTTTTT. V gene TRBV24-1 combines with J gene TRBJ2-2, with a possible D match to TRBD2 (5 bases). V gave up 5 bases and J gave up 1 base, with 7 bases separating them. This CDR3 region has 14 residues. Per germline, CDR1 KGHDR and CDR2 SFDVKD.

This clonotype was recorded many times. The chain joins TRBV20-1 to TRBJ2-7; D call uncertain. The CDR3 runs to 11 residues. CDR1 and CDR2 (germline): DFQATT, SNEGSKA (reference sequence). Trimming cost V 5 bases and J 6 bases, with 11 bases left between them. In DNA, the CDR3 is TGCAGTGCTGATTTCCGCGCCGAGCAGTACTTC. Encoded protein: CSADFRAEQYF.

This rearrangement joins TRBV28 to TRBJ1-4; D ambiguous. CDR1 and CDR2 (germline): MDHEN, SYDVKM. There are 12 residues in the CDR3. V was pared by 7 bases and J by 3 bases, with 6 bases between. CDR3 sequence (DNA): TGTGCCAGCATCGGGTCTAATGAAAAACTGTTTTTT. Protein: CASIGSNEKLFF.

V is TRBV2 and J is TRBJ2-1; 8 nucleotides line up with TRBD2. Germline V lookup: CDR1 SNHLY, CDR2 FYNNEI. This CDR3 is built from 13 residues. The V segment lost 8 bases and the J segment 8 bases; nucleotides outside the gene matches: 8. The CDR3 sequence is CASAGSGNYEQFF. CDR3 nucleotide sequence: TGTGCCAGCGCTGGTAGCGGGAATTATGAGCAGTTCTTC.

This clonotype was found many times. The chain carries TRBV20-1 and TRBJ2-3; the D gene is possibly TRBD2 (6 bases). This CDR3 comprises 15 residues. In germline, CDR1 is DFQATT, CDR2 SNEGSKA (reference sequence). V shed 5 bases and J shed 4 bases, with 19 bases lying between them. CDR3 amino acids: CSAPRYGSGADTQYF. The CDR3 nucleotides are TGCAGTGCTCCTAGGTACGGGAGTGGCGCAGATACGCAGTATTTT.

This clonotype was counted many times. The chain couples TRBV27 to TRBJ2-3, with D possibly being TRBD2 (6 bases). Trimming removed 6 bases at V and 1 base at J, with 14 bases between. The germline V gene encodes CDR1 MNHEY and CDR2 SMNVEV (reference sequence). CDR3 length equals 15 residues. The CDR3 coding sequence is TGTGCCAGCAGCCTAGGCGGGACGGGCACAGATACGCAGTATTTT. Translated: CASSLGGTGTDTQYF.

The rearrangement joins TRBV12-3 or TRBV12-4 to TRBJ2-2, with D hard to call. CDR3 length equals 15 residues. The ends were cut back, 7 bases at V and 0 bases at J, with 12 bases in the middle. CDR3 sequence reads: CASKIRATNTGELFF. The CDR3 DNA follows: TGTGCCAGCAAGATCCGGGCTACGAACACCGGGGAGCTGTTTTTT.

The genes are TRBV12-3 or TRBV12-4 and TRBJ2-7; D might be TRBD2 (5 bases). V shed 3 bases and J shed 9 bases, with 12 bases lying between them. The CDR3 loop spans 12 amino acids. Here the CDR3 DNA reads TGTGCCAGCAGTTTTGGGGAGCGAGTGCAGTACTTC. Amino acid sequence: CASSFGERVQYF.

This clonotype appeared a few times. This chain links TRBV6-1 with TRBJ1-4, with a possible D match to TRBD1 (5 bases). V lost 5 bases, J lost 0 bases, and 10 bases lay in between. CDR1 and CDR2 (germline): MNHNS, SASEGT. The CDR3 is 15 residues long. The CDR3 is CASSPGSATNEKLFF. The CDR3 nucleotides read TGTGCCAGCAGTCCAGGGAGTGCAACTAATGAAAAACTGTTTTTT.

This clonotype was seen a handful of times. V is TRBV7-8 and J is TRBJ2-7; tentatively, D is TRBD1 or TRBD2 (6 bases each). The CDR3 contains 16 residues. The germline V gene encodes CDR1 SGHVS and CDR2 FQNEAQ. V gave up 5 bases and J gave up 2 bases, with 19 bases separating them. Here the CDR3 DNA reads TGTGCCAGCAGCCCACGGCGGGACCCAGGGGCCTACGAGCAGTACTTC. Amino acids: CASSPRRDPGAYEQYF.

This clonotype was recorded a few times. The chain is built from TRBV7-3 and TRBJ2-5; D tentatively reads TRBD1 or TRBD2 (5 bases each). The CDR3 loop spans 13 amino acids. Trimming removed 4 bases from V and 3 bases from J, with 9 bases in between. CDR1 SGHTA and CDR2 FQGTGA come from the germline V gene. CDR3 loop: CASSWGPKETQYF. CDR3 in DNA: TGTGCCAGCAGCTGGGGACCTAAAGAGACCCAGTACTTC.